These 4 T cell receptor beta chains came from one sample sequenced in a study of T-cell reconstitution after alpha-beta-depleted transplantation in children. It was with unique molecular identifiers that the TCRbeta library was prepared. MiXCR, run by TCRdb on the PCR reads, gives a single entry per CDR3 protein. The data show around 600,000 distinct CDR3 sequences, with approximately 15% seen just once and 1.1% held by the top ten. Sequenced material: PBMCs from the stem cell graft donor, taken from the stem cell graft. The source is a human donor who donated a stem cell graft to a child with acute myeloid leukemia.

This clonotype was counted between two and nine times. V is TRBV6-1 and J is TRBJ2-1; D ambiguous. With 4 bases removed from V and 15 bases from J, the gap between germline ends came to 13 bases. Germline CDR1 MNHNS, CDR2 SASEGT. The CDR3 is 11 residues long. Here the CDR3 reads CASSAPPSGFF. The CDR3 DNA sequence: TGTGCCAGCAGTGCCCCACCCAGTGGGTTCTTC.

The rearrangement uses TRBV4-3 and TRBJ2-7; TRBD2 agrees at 8 bases. The V gene end was trimmed by 0 bases and the J gene end by 6 bases; junction bases not matched to a gene: 7. Germline CDR1 reads LGHNA; CDR2 reads YSLEER. The CDR3 sequence is 15 residues long. The CDR3 bases are TGCGCCAGCAGCCAAGATAGTAGCGGGGCCCTCGAGCAGTACTTC. Translated, it gives CASSQDSSGALEQYF.

As concerns this clonotype: A read error may account for a junction end that differs from germline. This rearrangement joins TRBV20-1 to TRBJ2-2, with no clear D. The germline gives CDR1 DFQATT, CDR2 SNEGSKA (reference sequence). This CDR3 is 13 amino acids long. Written as DNA, the CDR3 is TGCAGAGCTAGAAAGTCCTACACCGGGGAGCTGTTTTTT. Translating gives CRARKSYTGELFF.

J is TRBJ2-5 and V is TRBV7-9; either TRBD1 or TRBD2 may fit D (6 bases each). The CDR3 contains 16 residues. Germline-derived CDR1 and CDR2 are SEHNR and FQNEAQ (reference sequence). V gave up 8 bases and J gave up 0 bases, with 19 bases separating them. This CDR3 reads CASGGGSYYNQETQYF. The CDR3 nucleotides read TGTGCCAGCGGAGGGGGATCCTATTACAACCAAGAGACCCAGTACTTC.